This T cell receptor beta chain is drawn from a study of OX40 agonist ivuxolimab in advanced cancers. Sequencing was performed with immunoSEQ multiplex PCR; in TCRdb, only in-frame clones are kept and a portion is missing. The table includes 50,000 to 75,000 clones, around 83% detected once. Trimming left V 0 bases short and J 7 bases short, with 9 bases between. Germline assignment: CDR1 KGHSH and CDR2 LQKENI. This CDR3 is built from 13 residues. The TCR comes from an adult with an advanced solid tumor such as melanoma, head and neck, liver or kidney cancer. The V gene is TRBV18, the J gene TRBJ1-1; D ambiguous. Sequences were derived from CD4+ or CD8+ T cells sorted from blood, sampled in a trial of the OX40 agonist ivuxolimab. CDR3 residues: CASSPPMGFEAFF. Here the CDR3 DNA reads TGTGCCAGCTCACCACCGATGGGGTTTGAAGCTTTCTTT.